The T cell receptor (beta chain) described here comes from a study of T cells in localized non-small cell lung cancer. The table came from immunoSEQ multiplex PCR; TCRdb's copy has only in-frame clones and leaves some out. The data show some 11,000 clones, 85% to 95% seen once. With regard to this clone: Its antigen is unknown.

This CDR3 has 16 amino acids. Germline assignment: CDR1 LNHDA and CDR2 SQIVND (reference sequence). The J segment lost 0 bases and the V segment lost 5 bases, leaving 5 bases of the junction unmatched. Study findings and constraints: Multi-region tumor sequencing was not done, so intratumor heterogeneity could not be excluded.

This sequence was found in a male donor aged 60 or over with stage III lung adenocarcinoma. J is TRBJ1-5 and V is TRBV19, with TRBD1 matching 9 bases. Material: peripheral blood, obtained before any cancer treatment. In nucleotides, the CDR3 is TGTGCCAGTAGTCAAGGACAGGGGCGTAGCAATCAGCCCCAGCATTTT. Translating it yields CASSQGQGRSNQPQHF.